The entry below gives a single T cell receptor beta chain sequence along with its context. Its antigen is unknown. Germline loops: CDR1 MNHEY, CDR2 SVGAGI. The CDR3 is 15 residues long. The V segment lost 6 bases and the J segment 5 bases; nucleotides outside the gene matches: 8. This sample stems from a study of beta chain features in type 1 diabetes. Overall study findings and caveats: Patients with Type 1 diabetes showed moderately but significantly shorter TCRB CDR3s in all four CD4+ subsets.

cDNA synthesis used the whole RNA isolate, giving expressed TCRB sequences. Data came from immunoSEQ multiplex PCR; TCRdb stores just in-frame clones and leaves some out. The data show roughly 700,000 clones, about an eighth seen once. V gene TRBV6-5 combines with J gene TRBJ2-1; 9 bases align to TRBD1. The sequenced material came from naive CD4+ T cells from blood. This TCR was recovered from a man aged 18 to 30 with type 1 diabetes. This CDR3 is CASRRTGQGNNEQFF. The CDR3 bases are TGTGCCAGCAGGCGAACAGGACAGGGGAACAATGAGCAGTTCTTC.